This T cell receptor beta chain was captured in a study of persistence of HIV-infected CD4 T cells. Overall study context: Anti-CD3/anti-CD28 stimulation activated a higher proportion of cells than antigen stimulation, with lower memory fraction.

Cells were stimulated nonspecifically with anti-CD3/anti-CD28 magnetic beads. Sorting of responding CD4+ T cells relied on upregulated CD40 ligand together with CD69. The immunoSEQ assay was version 4, run in survey mode. The data were produced by immunoSEQ multiplex PCR, yet TCRdb's version contains in-frame clones alone and is incomplete. The profile shows approximately 45,000 clones, 88% of them singletons. Comments on this clone: Its antigen is undetermined.

The sequencing used CD4+ T cells sorted from PBMCs after approximately 20-hour stimulation, collected from a patient who received antiretroviral therapy. This sequence was found in an adult woman with HIV who was CMV-seropositive.

CDR3 protein: CASSSDGRDSPLHF. The DNA for the CDR3 is TGTGCCAGCAGCTCGGACGGTAGAGATTCACCCCTCCACTTT. V gene TRBV7-3 combines with J gene TRBJ1-6; D gene uncertain. CDR1 is SGHTA and CDR2 is FQGTGA in the germline V gene. Trimming shortened V by 4 bases and J by 8 bases, and 12 bases separated the two germline ends. This CDR3 contains 14 residues.